This T cell receptor beta chain was observed in a study of identical twins. Overall study results and limits: Twin-shared out-of-frame alpha sequences showed excess low generation probability. In monozygotic twins, models underestimated the sharing of out-of-frame TCR alpha.

Germline V gives CDR1 GTSNPN, CDR2 SVGIG (reference sequence). V gave up 5 bases and J gave up 8 bases, with 22 bases separating them. This CDR3 comprises 15 residues. In regard to this clonotype: Its antigen is unidentified.

Carrying unique molecular identifiers, the cDNA also gained a universal primer site through template switching. Each CDR3 protein gets one entry after TCRdb re-called the 5' RACE reads with MiXCR. The sample records hundreds of thousands of distinct CDR3 sequences, around 9.7% being singletons. The same specimen was also included in a second study, on yellow fever vaccine responses in identical twins.

This TCR was sampled from a woman between 18 and 29 years old in good health. The chain recombines TRBV30 with TRBJ2-1; D is perhaps TRBD1 (5 bases). Material for sequencing was CD8+ T cells sorted from blood. CDR3 region: CAWPGAGNRWDEQFF. CDR3 nucleotide sequence: TGTGCCTGGCCTGGGGCCGGCAATAGGTGGGATGAGCAGTTCTTC.